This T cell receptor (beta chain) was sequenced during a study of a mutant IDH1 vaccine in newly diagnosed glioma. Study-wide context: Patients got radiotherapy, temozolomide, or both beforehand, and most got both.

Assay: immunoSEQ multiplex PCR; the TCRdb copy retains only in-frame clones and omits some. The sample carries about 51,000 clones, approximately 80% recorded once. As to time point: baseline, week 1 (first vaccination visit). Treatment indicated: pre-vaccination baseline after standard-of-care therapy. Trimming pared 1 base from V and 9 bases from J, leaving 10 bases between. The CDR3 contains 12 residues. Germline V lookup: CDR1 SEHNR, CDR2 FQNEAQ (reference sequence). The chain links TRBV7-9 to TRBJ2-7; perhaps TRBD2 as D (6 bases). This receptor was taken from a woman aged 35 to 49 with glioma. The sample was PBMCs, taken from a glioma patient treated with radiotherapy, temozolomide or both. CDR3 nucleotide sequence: TGTGCCAGCAGCTTAGAAGTGGGAGGGCAGTACTTC. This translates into CASSLEVGGQYF.